The rows below give T cell receptor beta chains drawn from one sample of a study of glioma-infiltrating T cells. TCRdb processed the multiplex PCR reads anew with MiXCR; each CDR3 protein has one entry. The sample records approximately 110,000 distinct CDR3 sequences, less than 30% being singletons. Input material: glioma tissue, nonneoplastic brain tissue, or PBMCs (not recorded which). Receptors originate from a human donor with low-grade glioma or glioblastoma, undergoing nonglioma brain surgery, or in good health (not recorded which). Both conserved end residues are part of each CDR3. D genes are given only for firm matches. Size tells how often a clone was seen (once, few, many) or the class of an expanded clone, and some rows leave it out.

J gene: TRBJ1-5
D gene: NA
clone size: NA
V gene: TRBV30
CDR3 DNA: TGTGCCTGGGATCTAGGATGGGATCAGCCCCAGCATTTT
CDR3 protein: CAWDLGWDQPQHF

J gene: TRBJ2-1
D gene: TRBD2
clone size: many
V gene: TRBV19
CDR3 DNA: TGTGCCAGTAGATCTTCGCTAGCGGGAAATGTCAATGAGCAGTTCTTC
CDR3 protein: CASRSSLAGNVNEQFF

J gene: TRBJ2-3
D gene: NA
clone size: many
V gene: TRBV5-1
CDR3 DNA: TGCGCCAGCAGCTTTGCAGGGCGGAGTTTTACAGATACGCAGTATTTT
CDR3 protein: CASSFAGRSFTDTQYF

J gene: TRBJ2-7
D gene: TRBD2
clone size: NA
V gene: TRBV7-9
CDR3 DNA: TGTGCCAGCAGCTCCTGGGAGCGGGAGGACGAGCAGTACTTC
CDR3 protein: CASSSWEREDEQYF

J gene: TRBJ1-4
D gene: NA
clone size: few
V gene: TRBV19
CDR3 DNA: TGTGCCAGTAGGCGGGCGGGTTCGGCAGAAAAACTGTTTTTT
CDR3 protein: CASRRAGSAEKLFF

J gene: TRBJ1-3
D gene: TRBD1
clone size: NA
V gene: TRBV29-1
CDR3 DNA: TGCAGCGTTGATGGACAGGGGGCGAATCCTGACACCATATATTTT
CDR3 protein: CSVDGQGANPDTIYF

J gene: TRBJ2-1
D gene: TRBD2
clone size: many
V gene: TRBV10-3
CDR3 DNA: TGTGCCATCAGTGATCCCGGGACTAGAGACAATGAGCAGTTCTTC
CDR3 protein: CAISDPGTRDNEQFF

J gene: TRBJ2-1
D gene: NA
clone size: few
V gene: TRBV3-1
CDR3 DNA: TGTGCCAGCAGCCAAGACTGGGGGAATGAGCAGTTCTTC
CDR3 protein: CASSQDWGNEQFF

J gene: TRBJ1-1
D gene: NA
clone size: many
V gene: TRBV3-1
CDR3 DNA: TGTGCCAGCAGCCAAGTAGATACTGAAGCTTTCTTT
CDR3 protein: CASSQVDTEAFF

J gene: TRBJ2-5
D gene: TRBD2
clone size: many
V gene: TRBV9
CDR3 DNA: TGTGCCAGCAGAACTAGCGGGGCCCCCCAAGAGACCCAGTACTTC
CDR3 protein: CASRTSGAPQETQYF

J gene: TRBJ1-1
D gene: TRBD1
clone size: many
V gene: TRBV5-1
CDR3 DNA: TGCGCCAGCAGCCTAGGATCGACAGGGGTGGCTGAAGCTTTCTTT
CDR3 protein: CASSLGSTGVAEAFF

J gene: TRBJ2-3
D gene: TRBD2
clone size: few
V gene: TRBV5-4
CDR3 DNA: TGTGCCAGCAGCCCACTTAGCGGGGCAGATACGCAGTATTTT
CDR3 protein: CASSPLSGADTQYF

J gene: TRBJ1-5
D gene: NA
clone size: many
V gene: TRBV19
CDR3 DNA: TGTGCCAGTAGTGTGACAGGAAACAATCAGCCCCAGCATTTT
CDR3 protein: CASSVTGNNQPQHF

J gene: TRBJ2-1
D gene: TRBD1
clone size: many
V gene: TRBV28
CDR3 DNA: TGTGCCAGCAGTTTGATGATGGGACAGGGCTTATTCTTC
CDR3 protein: CASSLMMGQGLFF